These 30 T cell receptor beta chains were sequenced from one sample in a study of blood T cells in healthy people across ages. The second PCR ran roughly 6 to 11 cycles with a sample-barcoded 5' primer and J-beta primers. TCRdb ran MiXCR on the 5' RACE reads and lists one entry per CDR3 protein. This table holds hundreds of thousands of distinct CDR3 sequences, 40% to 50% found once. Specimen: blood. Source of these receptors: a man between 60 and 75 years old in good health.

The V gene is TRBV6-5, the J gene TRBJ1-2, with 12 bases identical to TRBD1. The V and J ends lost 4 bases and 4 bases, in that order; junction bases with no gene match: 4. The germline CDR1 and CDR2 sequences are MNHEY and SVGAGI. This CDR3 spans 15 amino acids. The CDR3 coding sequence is TGTGCCAGCAGTTCCGGGACAGGGGGCGTCTATGGCTACACCTTC. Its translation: CASSSGTGGVYGYTF.

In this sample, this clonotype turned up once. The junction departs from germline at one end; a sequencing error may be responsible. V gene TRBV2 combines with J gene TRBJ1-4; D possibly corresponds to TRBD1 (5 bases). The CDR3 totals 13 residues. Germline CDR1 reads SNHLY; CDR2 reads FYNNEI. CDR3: CASKTGQNEKLFF. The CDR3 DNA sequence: TGTGCAAGCAAGACGGGGCAGAATGAAAAACTGTTTTTT.

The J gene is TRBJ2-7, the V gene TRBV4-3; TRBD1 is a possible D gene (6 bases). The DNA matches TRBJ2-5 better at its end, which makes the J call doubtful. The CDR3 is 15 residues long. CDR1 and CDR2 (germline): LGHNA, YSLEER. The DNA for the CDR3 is TGCGCCAGCAGCCAAGTTGGAGCAGGGGAAGAGACCCAGTACTTC. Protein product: CASSQVGAGEETQYF.

The chain's CDR3 is CSAKGQGSSYEQYF. The CDR3 bases are TGCAGTGCCAAGGGACAGGGCAGCTCCTACGAGCAGTACTTC. V is TRBV20-1 and J is TRBJ2-7, with 9 nucleotides matching TRBD1. Trimming cost V 6 bases and J 0 bases; bases outside gene matches: 6. This CDR3 comprises 14 residues. Germline V CDR1 and CDR2: DFQATT, SNEGSKA (reference sequence).

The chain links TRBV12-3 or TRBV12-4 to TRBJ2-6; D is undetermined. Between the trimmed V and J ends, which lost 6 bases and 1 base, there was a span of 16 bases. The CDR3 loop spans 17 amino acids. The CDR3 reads CASSETKGSSGANVLTF. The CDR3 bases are TGTGCCAGCAGCGAGACAAAGGGATCTTCTGGGGCCAACGTCCTGACTTTC.

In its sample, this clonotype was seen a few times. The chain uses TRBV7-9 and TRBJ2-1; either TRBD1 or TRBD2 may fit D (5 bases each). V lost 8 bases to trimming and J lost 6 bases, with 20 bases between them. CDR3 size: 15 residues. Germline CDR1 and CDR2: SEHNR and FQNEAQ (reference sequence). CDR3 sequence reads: CASQRPGTAGNEQFF. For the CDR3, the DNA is TGTGCCAGCCAACGTCCGGGGACGGCGGGCAATGAGCAGTTCTTC.

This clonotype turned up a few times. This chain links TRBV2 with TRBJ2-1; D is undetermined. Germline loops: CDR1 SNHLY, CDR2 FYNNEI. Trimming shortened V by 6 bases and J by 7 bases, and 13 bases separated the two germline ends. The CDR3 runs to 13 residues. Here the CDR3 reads CASSLPWANEQFF. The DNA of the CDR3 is TGTGCCAGCAGCCTCCCTTGGGCGAATGAGCAGTTCTTC.

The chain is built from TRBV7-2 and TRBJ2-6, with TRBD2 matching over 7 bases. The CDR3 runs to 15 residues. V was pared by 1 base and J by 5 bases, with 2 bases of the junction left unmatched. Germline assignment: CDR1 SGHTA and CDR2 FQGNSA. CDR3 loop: CASSLVRGRANVLTF. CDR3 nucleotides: TGTGCCAGCAGCTTAGTGCGGGGGAGGGCCAACGTCCTGACTTTC.

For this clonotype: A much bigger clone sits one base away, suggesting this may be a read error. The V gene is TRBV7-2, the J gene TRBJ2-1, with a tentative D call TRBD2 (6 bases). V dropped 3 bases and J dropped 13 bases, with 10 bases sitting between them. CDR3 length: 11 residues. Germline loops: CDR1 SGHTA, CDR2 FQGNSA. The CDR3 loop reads CASSFRGTQFF. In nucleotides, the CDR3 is TGTGCCAGCAGCTTCCGGGGGACCCAGTTCTTC. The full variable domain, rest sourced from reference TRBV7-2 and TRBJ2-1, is GAGVSQSPSNKVTEKGKDVELRCDPISGHTALYWYRQSLGQGLEFLIYFQGNSAPDKSGLPSDRFSAERTGGSVSTLTIQRTQQEDSAVYLCASSFRGTQFFGPGTRLTVL.

The CDR3 DNA follows: TGTGCCAGCAGTTACGAGACAGGGGAGTCCAGCGGTCCCAAAAACATTCAGTACTTC. It specifies CASSYETGESSGPKNIQYF. V is TRBV6-2 or TRBV6-3 and J is TRBJ2-4; TRBD1 matches at 8 bases. With V trimmed by 2 bases and J by 2 bases, 14 bases remained unmatched. The germline CDR1 and CDR2 sequences are MNHEY and SVGEGT. The CDR3 runs 19 residues.

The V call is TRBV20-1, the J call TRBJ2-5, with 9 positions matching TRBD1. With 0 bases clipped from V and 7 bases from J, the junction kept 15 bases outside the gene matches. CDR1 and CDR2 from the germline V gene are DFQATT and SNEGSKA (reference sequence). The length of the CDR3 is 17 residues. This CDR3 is CSARDGGQGALGRTQYF. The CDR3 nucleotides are TGCAGTGCTAGAGATGGGGGACAGGGTGCCCTCGGGCGGACCCAGTACTTC.

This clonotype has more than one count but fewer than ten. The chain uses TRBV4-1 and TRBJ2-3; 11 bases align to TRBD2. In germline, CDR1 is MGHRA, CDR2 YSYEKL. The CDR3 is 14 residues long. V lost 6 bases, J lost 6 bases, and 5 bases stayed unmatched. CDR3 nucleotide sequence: TGCGCCAGCAGATGGACTAGCGGGTCTGATACGCAGTATTTT. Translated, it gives CASRWTSGSDTQYF.

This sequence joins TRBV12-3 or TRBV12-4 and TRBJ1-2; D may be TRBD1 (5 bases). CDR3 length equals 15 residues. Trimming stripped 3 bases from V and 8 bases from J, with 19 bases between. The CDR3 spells CASSLNGGEGHGYTF. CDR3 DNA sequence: TGTGCCAGCAGTTTGAATGGGGGAGAAGGGCACGGCTACACCTTC.

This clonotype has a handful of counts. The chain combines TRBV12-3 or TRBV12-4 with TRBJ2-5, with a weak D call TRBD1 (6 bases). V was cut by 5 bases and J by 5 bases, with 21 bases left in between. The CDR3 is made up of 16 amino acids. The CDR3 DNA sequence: TGTGCCAGCAGTCCAACCGGGACACCCCTTGCGGAGACCCAGTACTTC. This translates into CASSPTGTPLAETQYF.

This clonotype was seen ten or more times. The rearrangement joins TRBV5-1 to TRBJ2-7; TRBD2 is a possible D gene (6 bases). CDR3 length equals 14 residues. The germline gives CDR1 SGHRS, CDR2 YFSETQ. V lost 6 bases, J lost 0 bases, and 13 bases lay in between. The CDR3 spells CASNRDGSSYEQYF. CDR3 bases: TGCGCCAGCAACCGGGACGGGAGCTCCTACGAGCAGTACTTC.

DNA of the CDR3: TGTGCCAGCAGTTTTCTAACGAGGGGCGAGCAGTACTTC. This gives the protein CASSFLTRGEQYF. The V call is TRBV27, the J call TRBJ2-7, with D possibly called TRBD1 or TRBD2 (5 bases each). V was clipped by 3 bases and J by 6 bases, with 12 bases between them. CDR1 and CDR2 (germline): MNHEY, SMNVEV (reference sequence). The CDR3 consists of 13 residues.

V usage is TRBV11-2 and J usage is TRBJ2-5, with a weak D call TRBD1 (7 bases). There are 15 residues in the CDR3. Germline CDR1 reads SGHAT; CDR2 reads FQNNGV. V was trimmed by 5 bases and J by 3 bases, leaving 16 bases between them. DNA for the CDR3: TGTGCCAGCAGCGCTCGCGGGACAGTTAAAGAGACCCAGTACTTC. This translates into CASSARGTVKETQYF.

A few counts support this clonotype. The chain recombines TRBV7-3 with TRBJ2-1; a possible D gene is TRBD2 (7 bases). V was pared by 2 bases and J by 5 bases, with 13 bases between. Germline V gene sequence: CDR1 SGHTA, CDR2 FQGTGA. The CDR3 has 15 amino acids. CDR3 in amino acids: CASSLGGASNNEQFF. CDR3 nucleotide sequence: TGTGCCAGCAGCTTAGGGGGGGCCAGTAACAATGAGCAGTTCTTC.

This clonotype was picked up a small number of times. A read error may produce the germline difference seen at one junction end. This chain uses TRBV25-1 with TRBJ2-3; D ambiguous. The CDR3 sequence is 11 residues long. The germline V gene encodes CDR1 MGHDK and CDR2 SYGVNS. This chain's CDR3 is CASGTTDTRYF. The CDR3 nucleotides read TGTGCCAGCGGAACCACAGATACGCGGTATTTT.

CDR3 amino acids: CASRRAGGSYNEQFF. CDR3 DNA: TGTGCCAGCAGGAGGGCGGGGGGCTCCTACAATGAGCAGTTCTTC. This rearrangement joins TRBV6-5 to TRBJ2-1, with 8 nucleotides matching TRBD2. Trimming took 6 bases from V and 0 from J; bases not matched to a gene: 4. CDR3 length: 15 amino acids. CDR1 and CDR2 (germline): MNHEY, SVGAGI.

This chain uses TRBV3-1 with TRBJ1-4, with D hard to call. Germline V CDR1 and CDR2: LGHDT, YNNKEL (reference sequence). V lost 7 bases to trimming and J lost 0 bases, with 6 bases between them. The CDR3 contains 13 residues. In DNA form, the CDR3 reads TGTGCCAGCACAGACTCAACTAATGAAAAACTGTTTTTT. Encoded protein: CASTDSTNEKLFF.

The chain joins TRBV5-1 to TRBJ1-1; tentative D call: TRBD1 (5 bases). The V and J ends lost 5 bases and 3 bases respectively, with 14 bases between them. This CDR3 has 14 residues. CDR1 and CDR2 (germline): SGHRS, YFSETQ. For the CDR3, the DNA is TGCGCCAGCAGTACCAGGGTGGGGGACACTGAAGCTTTCTTT. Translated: CASSTRVGDTEAFF.

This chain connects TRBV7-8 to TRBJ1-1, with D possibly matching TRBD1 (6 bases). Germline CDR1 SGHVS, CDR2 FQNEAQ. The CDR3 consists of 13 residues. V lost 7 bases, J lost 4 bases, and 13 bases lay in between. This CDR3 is CASITRGGTEAFF. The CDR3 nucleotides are TGTGCCAGCATCACCAGGGGCGGCACTGAAGCTTTCTTT.

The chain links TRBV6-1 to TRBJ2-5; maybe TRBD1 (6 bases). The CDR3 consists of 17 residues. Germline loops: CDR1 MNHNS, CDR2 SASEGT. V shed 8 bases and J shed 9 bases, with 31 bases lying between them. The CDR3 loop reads CASPPVGEQGQGEAQYF. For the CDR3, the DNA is TGTGCCAGCCCTCCCGTGGGGGAGCAGGGGCAGGGTGAAGCCCAGTACTTC.

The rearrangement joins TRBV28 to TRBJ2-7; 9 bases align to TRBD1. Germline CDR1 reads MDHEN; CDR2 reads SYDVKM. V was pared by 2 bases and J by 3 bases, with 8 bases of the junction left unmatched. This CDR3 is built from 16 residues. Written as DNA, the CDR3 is TGTGCCAGCAGTTTACGCCGACCGACAGGGGGCTACGAGCAGTACTTC. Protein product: CASSLRRPTGGYEQYF.

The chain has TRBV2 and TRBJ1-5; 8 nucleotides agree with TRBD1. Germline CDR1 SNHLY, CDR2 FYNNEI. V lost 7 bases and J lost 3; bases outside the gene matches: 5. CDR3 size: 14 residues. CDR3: CASKYRGNNQPQHF. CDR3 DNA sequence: TGTGCCAGCAAATACAGGGGGAACAATCAGCCCCAGCATTTT.

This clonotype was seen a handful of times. In DNA form, the CDR3 reads TGTGCCAGCAGCCCCGATAGTTGGTCCTACGAGCAGTACTTC. Its protein is CASSPDSWSYEQYF. The V gene is TRBV9, the J gene TRBJ2-7; D is uncertain. Trimming left V 4 bases short and J 1 base short, with 12 bases between. CDR1 and CDR2 from the germline V gene are SGDLS and YYNGEE. This CDR3 spans 14 amino acids.

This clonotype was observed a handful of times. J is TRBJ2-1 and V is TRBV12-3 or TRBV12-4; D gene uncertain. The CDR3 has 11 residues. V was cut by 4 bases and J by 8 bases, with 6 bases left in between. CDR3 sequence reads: CASSSFDEQFF. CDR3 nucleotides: TGTGCCAGCAGTTCATTTGATGAGCAGTTCTTC.

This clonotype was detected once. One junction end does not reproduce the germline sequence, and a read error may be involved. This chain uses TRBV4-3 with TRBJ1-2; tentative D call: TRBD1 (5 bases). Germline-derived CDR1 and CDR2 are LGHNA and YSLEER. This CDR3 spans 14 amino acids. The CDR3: CANSQAGTHYGYTF. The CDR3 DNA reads TGCGCCAACAGCCAGGCCGGGACTCACTATGGCTACACCTTC.

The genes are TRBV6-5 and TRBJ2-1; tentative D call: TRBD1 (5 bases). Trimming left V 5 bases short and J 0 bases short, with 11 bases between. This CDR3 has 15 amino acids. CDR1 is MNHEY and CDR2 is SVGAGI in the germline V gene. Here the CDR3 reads CASSARQRSYNEQFF. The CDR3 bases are TGTGCCAGCAGTGCCCGACAGCGCTCCTACAATGAGCAGTTCTTC.